This T cell receptor beta chain was recorded in a study of cytomegalovirus exposure and HLA in healthy donors. Findings of the study overall: CMV serostatus was the only recorded immune exposure for donors.

PCR was performed using 60 Vbeta and 13 Jbeta primers. Produced via immunoSEQ multiplex PCR; TCRdb's table is partial and in-frame only. The sample lists 200,000 or so clones; around 73% were seen once. Germline CDR1 reads SGHTA; CDR2 reads FQGTGA. The CDR3 covers 15 residues. V was cut by 5 bases and J by 2 bases, with 14 bases left in between. This clone was observed once. Antigen specificity is unknown. The specimen sequenced was PBMCs. This sequence was found in a male donor in good health and CMV-seronegative. The chain combines TRBV7-3 with TRBJ2-3; D perhaps matches TRBD2 (5 bases). In DNA form, the CDR3 reads TGTGCCAGCAGCCGGACCTCCGGGATCACAGATACGCAGTATTTT. It yields the protein CASSRTSGITDTQYF.